Listed here are 19 T cell receptor beta chains from one sample, sequenced in a study of control samples from healthy donors and cancer patients. Profiling relied on immunoSEQ multiplex PCR, and the TCRdb table lists in-frame clones only, not all of them. The table records tens of thousands of clones, 91% of them present only once. The sequenced sample was blood. Receptor source: a man aged 30 to 39 in good health.

J is TRBJ2-1 and V is TRBV5-1; D may be TRBD2 (5 bases). The CDR3 length is 16 residues. V lost 0 bases and J 8 bases, leaving 18 bases between the germline ends. Germline V gives CDR1 SGHRS, CDR2 YFSETQ. The DNA for the CDR3 is TGCGCCAGCAGCTTGGCCGCAAGAGGGAGTAGCGATGAGCAGTTCTTC. Protein product: CASSLAARGSSDEQFF.

This CDR3 is CASSSGPGDGYGYTF. CDR3 DNA: TGTGCCAGTAGTAGTGGCCCAGGGGATGGCTATGGCTACACCTTC. The chain recombines TRBV19 with TRBJ1-2, with a tentative D call TRBD1 (6 bases). Trimming took 4 bases from V and 4 from J, leaving 16 bases between them. Germline V CDR1 and CDR2: LNHDA, SQIVND (reference sequence). This CDR3 has 15 amino acids.

This chain connects TRBV11-2 to TRBJ2-1; D gene uncertain. The length of the CDR3 is 11 residues. V shed 4 bases and J shed 8 bases, with 6 bases lying between them. Germline values: CDR1 SGHAT, CDR2 FQNNGV. The CDR3 DNA follows: TGTGCCAGCAGCTCCGGCCATGAGCAGTTCTTC. Translating gives CASSSGHEQFF.

The V gene is TRBV7-3, the J gene TRBJ1-1; perhaps TRBD1 as D (6 bases). V lost 5 bases and J lost 1, with 11 bases in between. This CDR3 comprises 14 residues. Germline V gene lookup returns CDR1 SGHTA and CDR2 FQGTGA. This CDR3 reads CASSQGPSNTEAFF. The CDR3 DNA sequence: TGTGCCAGCAGCCAGGGGCCATCGAACACTGAAGCTTTCTTT.

V gene TRBV9 combines with J gene TRBJ2-1, with TRBD2 identical over 10 bases. V lost 3 bases, J lost 6 bases, and 18 bases stayed unmatched. Germline V gives CDR1 SGDLS, CDR2 YYNGEE. The CDR3 loop spans 19 amino acids. CDR3 residues: CASSGRTSGSLNYLNEQFF. The CDR3 DNA follows: TGTGCCAGCAGCGGGCGGACTAGCGGCTCCCTTAATTACCTCAATGAGCAGTTCTTC.

The chain carries TRBV19 and TRBJ2-7, with TRBD1 matching 7 bases. The germline CDR1 and CDR2 sequences are LNHDA and SQIVND (reference sequence). The junction had 6 bases not matched to a gene; V was cut back by 5 bases and J by 2 bases. The CDR3 spans 14 residues. In DNA form, the CDR3 reads TGTGCCAGTAGTGATCCGGGACAGACCTACGAGCAGTACTTC. Amino acids: CASSDPGQTYEQYF. The whole variable domain, filled in from reference TRBV19 and TRBJ2-7, reads DGGITQSPKYLFRKEGQNVTLSCEQNLNHDAMYWYRQDPGQGLRLIYYSQIVNDFQKGDIAEGYSVSREKKESFPLTVTSAQKNPTAFYLCASSDPGQTYEQYFGPGTRLTVT.

In this sample, this clone turned up a few times. The rearrangement joins TRBV3-1 (or the pseudogene TRBV3-2) to TRBJ1-1, with D tentatively TRBD1 (5 bases). CDR1 is LGHDT and CDR2 is YNNKEL in the germline V gene (reference sequence). The CDR3 runs to 13 residues. Deletions cut 4 bases from V and 1 base from J, with 7 bases between. Written as DNA, the CDR3 is TGTGCCAGCAGCCGGGACGGGAACACTGAAGCTTTCTTT. This codes for CASSRDGNTEAFF.

The V and J genes are TRBV29-1 and TRBJ1-1; D ambiguous. CDR3 size: 13 residues. CDR1 and CDR2 (germline): SQVTM, ANQGSEA. Trimming left V 5 bases short and J 0 bases short, with 10 bases between. CDR3 in amino acids: CSVSYIMNTEAFF. The CDR3, as DNA: TGCAGCGTTAGCTATATCATGAACACTGAAGCTTTCTTT. The full variable domain, with the rest looked up from reference TRBV29-1 and TRBJ1-1, is SAVISQKPSRDICQRGTSLTIQCQVDSQVTMMFWYRQQPGQSLTLIATANQGSEATYESGFVIDKFPISRPNLTFSTLTVSNMSPEDSSIYLCSVSYIMNTEAFFGQGTRLTVV.

V usage is TRBV9 and J usage is TRBJ1-1, with D maybe TRBD1 (6 bases). Germline CDR1 reads SGDLS; CDR2 reads YYNGEE. The V end was cut by 0 bases, the J end by 4 bases, with 7 bases between. CDR3 length: 13 amino acids. The CDR3 is CASSVVRGTEAFF. The CDR3 coding sequence is TGTGCCAGCAGCGTAGTCAGGGGCACTGAAGCTTTCTTT. Full variable domain (remainder filled in from reference TRBV9 and TRBJ1-1): DSGVTQTPKHLITATGQRVTLRCSPRSGDLSVYWYQQSLDQGLQFLIQYYNGEERAKGNILERFSAQQFPDLHSELNLSSLELGDSALYFCASSVVRGTEAFFGQGTRLTVV.

V usage is TRBV7-2 and J usage is TRBJ2-5, with 9 nucleotides matching TRBD2. Trimming removed 5 bases from V and 5 bases from J; junction bases left unmatched: 9. Germline values: CDR1 SGHTA, CDR2 FQGNSA. The CDR3 covers 15 residues. CDR3 loop: CASSLLWTSDETQYF. The CDR3 DNA sequence: TGTGCCAGCAGCCTCCTATGGACTAGCGACGAGACCCAGTACTTC.

V usage is TRBV18 and J usage is TRBJ2-5; 11 nucleotides agree with TRBD2. The CDR3 extends over 19 amino acids. V was clipped by 1 base and J by 2 bases; unmatched bases: 12. In germline, CDR1 is KGHSH, CDR2 LQKENI. CDR3 nucleotide sequence: TGTGCCAGCTCACCACTTCGATCGGCCGGGACTAGCGGACAAGAGACCCAGTACTTC. Translated: CASSPLRSAGTSGQETQYF.

This clone was seen just once. This chain joins TRBV7-9 and TRBJ2-1; possibly TRBD2 for D (6 bases). With 5 bases removed from V and 2 bases from J, the gap between germline ends came to 16 bases. This CDR3 spans 16 amino acids. The germline gives CDR1 SEHNR, CDR2 FQNEAQ (reference sequence). In DNA, the CDR3 is TGTGCCAGCAGCGCGGGAACTGGCTATGCCTACAATGAGCAGTTCTTC. It is translated as CASSAGTGYAYNEQFF.

This clone was seen at least ten times. The V and J genes are TRBV28 and TRBJ2-1, with 10 bases aligning to TRBD2. Trimming at V came to 8 bases and at J to 0 bases, leaving 4 bases not matched to a gene. Germline CDR1 and CDR2: MDHEN and SYDVKM. The CDR3 length is 15 residues. CDR3 loop: CASASGSSSYNEQFF. CDR3 sequence (DNA): TGTGCCAGCGCTAGCGGGAGCAGCTCCTACAATGAGCAGTTCTTC.

The J gene is TRBJ2-7, the V gene TRBV29-1; TRBD2 matches 12 bases. J lost 0 bases, V lost 6 bases, and 6 bases had no gene match. Germline CDR1 SQVTM, CDR2 ANQGSEA. The CDR3 spans 15 residues. CDR3 DNA: TGCAGCGTCTCAGGACTAGCGGGGAGCTCCTACGAGCAGTACTTC. Translating it yields CSVSGLAGSSYEQYF.

The count of this clone is one. The chain couples TRBV29-1 to TRBJ1-1; possible D gene TRBD1, 6 bases. The CDR3 totals 14 residues. Germline lookup yields CDR1 SQVTM and CDR2 ANQGSEA. With 7 bases removed from V and 0 bases from J, the gap between germline ends came to 15 bases. CDR3 DNA: TGCAGCGGGGGGGCGGATCTAATGAACACTGAAGCTTTCTTT. Protein: CSGGADLMNTEAFF. The whole variable domain, filled in from reference TRBV29-1 and TRBJ1-1, reads SAVISQKPSRDICQRGTSLTIQCQVDSQVTMMFWYRQQPGQSLTLIATANQGSEATYESGFVIDKFPISRPNLTFSTLTVSNMSPEDSSIYLCSGGADLMNTEAFFGQGTRLTVV.

V usage is TRBV9 and J usage is TRBJ1-1; D is ambiguous. The CDR3 consists of 15 residues. Trimming cost V 2 bases and J 6 bases, with 17 bases left between them. Germline V gene sequence: CDR1 SGDLS, CDR2 YYNGEE. The CDR3 nucleotides read TGTGCCAGCAGCGTCGATCCCACGGGGTTGGCTGAAGCTTTCTTT. Translation gives CASSVDPTGLAEAFF.

CDR3 in amino acids: CATSPGQGIKETQYF. The CDR3 DNA follows: TGTGCCACCAGCCCGGGACAGGGAATTAAAGAGACCCAGTACTTC. The rearrangement links TRBV24-1 to TRBJ2-5; 9 bases are shared with TRBD1. Germline assignment: CDR1 KGHDR and CDR2 SFDVKD. V lost 7 bases, J lost 3 bases, and 8 bases stayed unmatched. CDR3 size: 15 residues.

The rearrangement links TRBV6-5 to TRBJ1-2; 8 bases agree with TRBD1. V shed 11 bases and J 7 bases; nucleotides not matched to a gene: 12. Germline CDR1 and CDR2: MNHEY and SVGAGI. This CDR3 is built from 13 residues. CDR3 bases: TGTGCCGCACAGATTTCAGGGGGCGCTGGCTACACCTTC. Its translation: CAAQISGGAGYTF.

V gene TRBV29-1 combines with J gene TRBJ2-1, with 7 bases lining up with TRBD1. The J segment lost 4 bases and the V segment lost 0 bases, leaving 6 bases of the junction unmatched. Germline-derived CDR1 and CDR2 are SQVTM and ANQGSEA. CDR3 length equals 15 residues. The CDR3 protein is CSVEDLGTAYNEQFF. DNA for the CDR3: TGCAGCGTTGAAGATCTCGGGACAGCATACAATGAGCAGTTCTTC.